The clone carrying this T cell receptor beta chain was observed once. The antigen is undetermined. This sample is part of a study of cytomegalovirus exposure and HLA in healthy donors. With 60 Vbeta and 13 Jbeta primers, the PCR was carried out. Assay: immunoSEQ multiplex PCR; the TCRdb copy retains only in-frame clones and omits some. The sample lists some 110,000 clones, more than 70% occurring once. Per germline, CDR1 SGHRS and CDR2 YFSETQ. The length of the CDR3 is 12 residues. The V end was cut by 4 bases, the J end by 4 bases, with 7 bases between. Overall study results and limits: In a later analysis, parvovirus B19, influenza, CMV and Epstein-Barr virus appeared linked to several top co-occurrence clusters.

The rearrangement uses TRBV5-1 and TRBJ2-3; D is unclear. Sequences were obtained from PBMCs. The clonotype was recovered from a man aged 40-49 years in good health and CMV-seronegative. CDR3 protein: CASSRVSDTQYF. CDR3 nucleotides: TGCGCCAGCAGCCGGGTTTCAGATACGCAGTATTTT.